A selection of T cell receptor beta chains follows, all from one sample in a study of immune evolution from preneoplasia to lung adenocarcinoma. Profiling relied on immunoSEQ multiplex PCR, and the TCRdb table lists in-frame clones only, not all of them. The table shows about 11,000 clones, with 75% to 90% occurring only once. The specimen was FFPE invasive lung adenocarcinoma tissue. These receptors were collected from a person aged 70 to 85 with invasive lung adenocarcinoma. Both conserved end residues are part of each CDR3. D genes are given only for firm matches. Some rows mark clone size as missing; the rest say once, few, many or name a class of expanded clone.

DNA: TGTGCCTGGAGACAGGGTCCCTACGAGCAGTACTTC
CDR3: CAWRQGPYEQYF
V: TRBV30
J: TRBJ2-7
D: .
size: .

DNA: TGTGCCAGCTCGACCCGACAAGAAGAGACCCAGTACTTC
CDR3: CASSTRQEETQYF
V: TRBV18
J: TRBJ2-5
D: .
size: .

DNA: TGCAGCGGGACAGGGAACACTGAAGCTTTCTTT
CDR3: CSGTGNTEAFF
V: TRBV29-1
J: TRBJ1-1
D: TRBD1
size: few

DNA: TGTGCCAGCAGTTCACTAGCGGGGAGTTTCGGGCCGCCGTTCTTC
CDR3: CASSSLAGSFGPPFF
V: TRBV11-2
J: TRBJ2-1
D: TRBD2
size: .

DNA: TGTGCCAGAAGATCCGTCCCTAGCGGGGGAAACACCGGGGAGCTGTTTTTT
CDR3: CARRSVPSGGNTGELFF
V: TRBV5-3
J: TRBJ2-2
D: TRBD2
size: .

DNA: TGTGCCAGCAGCCGGGGGACAGGGGTTTTGGGCACTGAAGCTTTCTTT
CDR3: CASSRGTGVLGTEAFF
V: TRBV4-2
J: TRBJ1-1
D: TRBD1
size: .

DNA: TGTGCCAGCAGCAAAACAGGGACACAAGAGACCCAGTACTTC
CDR3: CASSKTGTQETQYF
V: TRBV5-4
J: TRBJ2-5
D: .
size: .

DNA: TGTGCCAGCAGCCGCCCAGACACTGAAGCTTTCTTT
CDR3: CASSRPDTEAFF
V: TRBV5-4
J: TRBJ1-1
D: .
size: .

DNA: TGCAGCGCGACTAGCACTGAAGCTTTCTTT
CDR3: CSATSTEAFF
V: TRBV29-1
J: TRBJ1-1
D: .
size: .

DNA: TGTGCCAGCACCCTAGGACAGGTCCCTTCCAATCAGCCCCAGCATTTT
CDR3: CASTLGQVPSNQPQHF
V: TRBV27
J: TRBJ1-5
D: TRBD1
size: .

DNA: TGTGCCAGCAGTTTAGGGAGGGCCGGGGCCAACGTCCTGACTTTC
CDR3: CASSLGRAGANVLTF
V: TRBV28
J: TRBJ2-6
D: TRBD2
size: .

DNA: TGTGCCAGCAGTGGGCGGGGTTCAGCCAAAAACATTCAGTACTTC
CDR3: CASSGRGSAKNIQYF
V: TRBV2
J: TRBJ2-4
D: .
size: .

DNA: TGTGCCAGCTCACGGGGGGGTGATGGCAATCAGCCCCAGCATTTT
CDR3: CASSRGGDGNQPQHF
V: TRBV18
J: TRBJ1-5
D: .
size: .

DNA: TGTGCCAGCAGTGAAGCCGGGGGGCCAGTCTTGACGCAGTATTTT
CDR3: CASSEAGGPVLTQYF
V: TRBV2
J: TRBJ2-3
D: .
size: .

DNA: TGCGCCAGCAGCCAAGACAGGGACACTGAAGCTTTCTTT
CDR3: CASSQDRDTEAFF
V: TRBV4-1
J: TRBJ1-1
D: .
size: .

DNA: TGTGCCAGCAGCGTACCTAATACCGGGGAGCTGTTTTTT
CDR3: CASSVPNTGELFF
V: TRBV9
J: TRBJ2-2
D: .
size: .

DNA: TGTGCCAGCAGCCGTGAATTATGGACAGCACAAGCTTTCTTT
CDR3: CASSRELWTAQAFF
V: TRBV6-5
J: TRBJ1-1
D: .
size: few

DNA: TGTGCCAGCAGTTTAGGCTCTCAGGGCGCAGATACGCAGTATTTT
CDR3: CASSLGSQGADTQYF
V: TRBV27
J: TRBJ2-3
D: .
size: once

DNA: TGTGCCAGCAGTTTAGTTCCAGATTCGAGCTCCTACGAGCAGTACTTC
CDR3: CASSLVPDSSSYEQYF
V: TRBV27
J: TRBJ2-7
D: .
size: .

DNA: TGCGCCAGCAGCCCCCGGGACTCCCGCACTTACGAGCAGTACTTC
CDR3: CASSPRDSRTYEQYF
V: TRBV4-1
J: TRBJ2-7
D: .
size: .

DNA: TGTGCCTGGAGTTCGGACAGGCGTACTGAAGCTTTCTTT
CDR3: CAWSSDRRTEAFF
V: TRBV30
J: TRBJ1-1
D: TRBD1
size: .

DNA: TGTGCCAGCAGCAGAGGGGTGGGCAATCAGCCCCAGCATTTT
CDR3: CASSRGVGNQPQHF
V: TRBV27
J: TRBJ1-5
D: .
size: .

DNA: TGTGCCAGCAGCTTCAAACGGGGGCTAGGTGAAAAACTGTTTTTT
CDR3: CASSFKRGLGEKLFF
V: TRBV5-8
J: TRBJ1-4
D: .
size: .

DNA: TGTGCCAGCAGCACCTGGGACAGGGGGCGGAAGGAGCAGTACTTC
CDR3: CASSTWDRGRKEQYF
V: TRBV21-1
J: TRBJ2-7
D: .
size: .

DNA: TGTGCCTGGAGTGTACAAGGCAGGGTTAATGAAAAACTGTTTTTT
CDR3: CAWSVQGRVNEKLFF
V: TRBV30
J: TRBJ1-4
D: .
size: few

DNA: TGTGCCAGCAGTGAGGAGGGAGGGTATGGCTACACCTTC
CDR3: CASSEEGGYGYTF
V: TRBV6-1
J: TRBJ1-2
D: .
size: once

DNA: TGTGCCAGCAGAGGCCTGTTTAGAGGACAGGGGGCGGATGAGCAGTTCTTC
CDR3: CASRGLFRGQGADEQFF
V: TRBV27
J: TRBJ2-1
D: TRBD1
size: .

DNA: TGTGCCAGTAGGACGACAGGGCCTTCCTACGAGCAGTACTTC
CDR3: CASRTTGPSYEQYF
V: TRBV19
J: TRBJ2-7
D: TRBD1
size: .

DNA: TGTGCCAGCAGTTTACCCTGGTACGAGCAGTACTTC
CDR3: CASSLPWYEQYF
V: TRBV28
J: TRBJ2-7
D: .
size: .

DNA: TGTGCCAGCAGCTTACGTGGACAGGGGTTCAACACCGGGGAGCTGTTTTTT
CDR3: CASSLRGQGFNTGELFF
V: TRBV7-9
J: TRBJ2-2
D: TRBD1
size: .

DNA: TGTGCCAGCAGTTTTACAGGGTCTGTTGAAAAACTGTTTTTT
CDR3: CASSFTGSVEKLFF
V: TRBV28
J: TRBJ1-4
D: .
size: .

DNA: TGTGCCAGCAGTTTATACAGGGCTTTGGGGGAGCAGTACTTC
CDR3: CASSLYRALGEQYF
V: TRBV28
J: TRBJ2-7
D: .
size: .

DNA: TGTGCCAGCAGTTTATGGGGACGCGATGAAAAACTGTTTTTT
CDR3: CASSLWGRDEKLFF
V: TRBV27
J: TRBJ1-4
D: .
size: .

DNA: TGTGCCAGCAGCTTGAGGGGGGGGACCACTAGCAATGAGCAGTTCTTC
CDR3: CASSLRGGTTSNEQFF
V: TRBV5-4
J: TRBJ2-1
D: .
size: .

DNA: TGTGCCAGCAGTTTACCAGCGGAGGGGGAGGAGACCCAGTACTTC
CDR3: CASSLPAEGEETQYF
V: TRBV28
J: TRBJ2-5
D: .
size: once

DNA: TGTGCCAGCAGCGTAGGACAGGGGCCCTACGAGCAGTACTTC
CDR3: CASSVGQGPYEQYF
V: TRBV9
J: TRBJ2-7
D: TRBD1
size: .

DNA: TGTGCCAGCAGTAGCGCAGGGAGTAATCAGCCCCAGCATTTT
CDR3: CASSSAGSNQPQHF
V: TRBV25-1
J: TRBJ1-5
D: .
size: .

DNA: TGTGCCAGCAGTCAGGGGACAGGGCGGTACTATGGCTACACCTTC
CDR3: CASSQGTGRYYGYTF
V: TRBV28
J: TRBJ1-2
D: TRBD1
size: .

DNA: TGTGCCAGCAGGCCCGCCGGGACAGGGATGAATCAGCCCCAGCATTTT
CDR3: CASRPAGTGMNQPQHF
V: TRBV27
J: TRBJ1-5
D: TRBD1
size: .

DNA: TGCGCCAGCAGCCCGGGACAGGGGGCGGGGAGGACGAACACTGAAGCTTTCTTT
CDR3: CASSPGQGAGRTNTEAFF
V: TRBV5-1
J: TRBJ1-1
D: TRBD1
size: .

DNA: TGTGCCAGCAGCTTAGTAGAGTTCCTAGATACGCAGTATTTT
CDR3: CASSLVEFLDTQYF
V: TRBV11-2
J: TRBJ2-3
D: .
size: .

DNA: TGTGCCAGCAGTCAACTAACAGGGGGCTGGGATGAAAAACTGTTTTTT
CDR3: CASSQLTGGWDEKLFF
V: TRBV2
J: TRBJ1-4
D: TRBD1
size: .

DNA: TGTGCCAGCACCCTGGAGGGTAGCCGCTCCTACGAGCAGTACTTC
CDR3: CASTLEGSRSYEQYF
V: TRBV28
J: TRBJ2-7
D: .
size: .

DNA: TGCGCCAGCAGCCTCCTTCCGACAGGTTACGAGCAGTACTTC
CDR3: CASSLLPTGYEQYF
V: TRBV4-1
J: TRBJ2-7
D: .
size: .

DNA: TGTGCCAGCAGCATACTCCGGGACTGGGGTGACACCGGGGAGCTGTTTTTT
CDR3: CASSILRDWGDTGELFF
V: TRBV5-6
J: TRBJ2-2
D: .
size: .

DNA: TGTGCCAGCAGCTTGGCCGGGCTACCAGGAATTGATACGCAGTATTTT
CDR3: CASSLAGLPGIDTQYF
V: TRBV5-8
J: TRBJ2-3
D: .
size: .

DNA: TGTGCCTGGAGCCGGGGGGGAGAGACCCAGTACTTC
CDR3: CAWSRGGETQYF
V: TRBV30
J: TRBJ2-5
D: TRBD2
size: .

DNA: TGTGCCAGCAGGACCGGGACTAGCGGGTACAATGAGCAGTTCTTC
CDR3: CASRTGTSGYNEQFF
V: TRBV6-6
J: TRBJ2-1
D: TRBD2
size: .

DNA: TGTGCCATCAGGGAGGAGGTACACACTGAAGCTTTCTTT
CDR3: CAIREEVHTEAFF
V: TRBV6-6
J: TRBJ1-1
D: .
size: .

DNA: TGCGCCAGCAGCCAAGGGGGGGGAGGACGGGGGTCCCTCCGAAATACGCAGTATTTT
CDR3: CASSQGGGGRGSLRNTQYF
V: TRBV4-1
J: TRBJ2-3
D: TRBD2
size: .

DNA: TGCGCCAGCAGCCCGGGACGGGTGAACACTGAAGCTTTCTTT
CDR3: CASSPGRVNTEAFF
V: TRBV5-1
J: TRBJ1-1
D: .
size: .

DNA: TGTGCCAGCAGTGAAGGGATAGGCTACACCTTC
CDR3: CASSEGIGYTF
V: TRBV6-1
J: TRBJ1-2
D: .
size: .

DNA: TGTGCCAGCAGCTTGGCTAGCGGGGGGGCCCGGGACCACGAGCAGTACTTC
CDR3: CASSLASGGARDHEQYF
V: TRBV5-4
J: TRBJ2-7
D: TRBD2
size: .

DNA: TGTGCTAGCAGCACAGGGAAGGGCAATGAGCAGTTCTTC
CDR3: CASSTGKGNEQFF
V: TRBV7-7
J: TRBJ2-1
D: .
size: .

DNA: TGTGCCAGCAGTTTTCAAGAGACCCAGTACTTC
CDR3: CASSFQETQYF
V: TRBV28
J: TRBJ2-5
D: .
size: few

DNA: TGTGCCAGCACTCGGGAACACTACGAGCAGTACTTC
CDR3: CASTREHYEQYF
V: TRBV28
J: TRBJ2-7
D: .
size: .

DNA: TGTGCCAGCAGTGACCGACTAGCGGGAGGGTTTTACAATGAGCAGTTCTTC
CDR3: CASSDRLAGGFYNEQFF
V: TRBV6-1
J: TRBJ2-1
D: TRBD2
size: .

DNA: TGTGCCAGCAGCTTAGAGGGACAGGCTTACAATGAGCAGTTCTTC
CDR3: CASSLEGQAYNEQFF
V: TRBV11-2
J: TRBJ2-1
D: TRBD1
size: few

DNA: TGCGCCAGCAGCCAGCTTAGCGGGGGCTACGAGCAGTACTTC
CDR3: CASSQLSGGYEQYF
V: TRBV5-1
J: TRBJ2-7
D: TRBD2
size: once